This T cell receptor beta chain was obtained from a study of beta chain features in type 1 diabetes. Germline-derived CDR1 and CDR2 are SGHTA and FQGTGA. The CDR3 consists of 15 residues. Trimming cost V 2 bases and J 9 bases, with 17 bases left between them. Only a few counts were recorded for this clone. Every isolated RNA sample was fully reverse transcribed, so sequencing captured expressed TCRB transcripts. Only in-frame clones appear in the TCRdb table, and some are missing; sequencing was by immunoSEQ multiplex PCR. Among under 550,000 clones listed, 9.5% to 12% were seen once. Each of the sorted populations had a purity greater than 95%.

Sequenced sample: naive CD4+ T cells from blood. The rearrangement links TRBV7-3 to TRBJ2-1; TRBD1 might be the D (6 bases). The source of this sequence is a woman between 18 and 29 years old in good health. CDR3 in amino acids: CASSLGRTEGTEQFF. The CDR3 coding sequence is TGTGCCAGCAGCTTAGGCCGGACAGAAGGGACTGAGCAGTTCTTC.